This T cell receptor beta chain was captured by sequencing in a study of monozygotic twins with inflammatory bowel disease. From its re-call of the 5' RACE reads, TCRdb lists each CDR3 protein once, without DNA. Recorded for this sample: around 100,000 distinct CDR3 sequences. Turning to this clonotype: The antigen is unknown.

This CDR3 spans 13 amino acids. Germline V gives CDR1 DFQATT, CDR2 SNEGSKA (reference sequence). T cells were not sorted, and total RNA was isolated straight from whole blood. General study points: Among IBD patients, TCRbeta diversity (inverse Simpson) was lower than in healthy co-twins.

Sample: blood. This sequence originates from a human donor with ulcerative colitis or Crohn's disease, or a healthy co-twin of an affected twin (not recorded which). The V gene is TRBV20-1, the J gene TRBJ2-7. CDR3 protein: CSARNGETYEQYF.